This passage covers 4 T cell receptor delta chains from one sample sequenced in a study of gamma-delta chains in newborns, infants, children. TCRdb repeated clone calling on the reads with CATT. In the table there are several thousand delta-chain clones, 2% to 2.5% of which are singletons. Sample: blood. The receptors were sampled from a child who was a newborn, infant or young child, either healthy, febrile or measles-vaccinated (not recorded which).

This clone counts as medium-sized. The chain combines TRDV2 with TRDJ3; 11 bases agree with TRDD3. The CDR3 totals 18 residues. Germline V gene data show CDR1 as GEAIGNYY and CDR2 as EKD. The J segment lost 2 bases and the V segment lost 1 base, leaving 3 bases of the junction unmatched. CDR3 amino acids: CACDTGGYGAWDTRQMFF. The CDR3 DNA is TGTGCCTGTGACACTGGGGGATACGGGGCCTGGGACACCCGACAGATGTTTTTC.

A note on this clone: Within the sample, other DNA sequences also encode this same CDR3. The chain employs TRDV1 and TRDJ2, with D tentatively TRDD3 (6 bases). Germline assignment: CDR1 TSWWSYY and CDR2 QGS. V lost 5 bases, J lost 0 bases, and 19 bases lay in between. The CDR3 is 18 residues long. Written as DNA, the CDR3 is TGTGCTCTTGGGACTCGTGGGGGGCAAAAGCCTTTGACAGCACAACTCTTCTTT. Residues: CALGTRGGQKPLTAQLFF.

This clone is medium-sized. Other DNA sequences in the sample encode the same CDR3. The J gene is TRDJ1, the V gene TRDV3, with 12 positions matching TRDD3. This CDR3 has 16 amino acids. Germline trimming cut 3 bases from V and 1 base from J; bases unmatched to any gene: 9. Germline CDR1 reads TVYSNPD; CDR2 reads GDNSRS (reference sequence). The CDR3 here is CAFRTGGYSSTDKLIF. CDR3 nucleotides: TGTGCCTTCCGTACTGGGGGATACTCCTCCACCGATAAACTCATCTTT. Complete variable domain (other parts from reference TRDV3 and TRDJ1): CDKVTQSSPDQTVASGSEVVLLCTYDTVYSNPDLFWYRIRPDYSFQFVFYGDNSRSEGADFTQGRFSVKHILTQKAFHLVISPVRTEDSATYYCAFRTGGYSSTDKLIFGKGTRVTVEP.

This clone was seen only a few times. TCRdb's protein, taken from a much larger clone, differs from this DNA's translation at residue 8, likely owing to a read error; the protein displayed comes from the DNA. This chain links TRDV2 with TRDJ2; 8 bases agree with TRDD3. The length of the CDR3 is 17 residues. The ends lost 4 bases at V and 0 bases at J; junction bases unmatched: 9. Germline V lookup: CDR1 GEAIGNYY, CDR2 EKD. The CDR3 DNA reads TGTGCCTGTGATGTACTGGGGGCCCGAGCTTTGACAGCACAACTCTTCTTT. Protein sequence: CACDVLGARALTAQLFF.